Presented here are 30 T cell receptor beta chains from one specimen sequenced in a study of blood T cells in healthy people across ages (dated by TCRdb to between 2015 and 2017). The library was prepared using 5' RACE. The reads were generated on an Illumina HiSeq 2500. A second roughly 6 to 12 cycle PCR used a sample-barcoded 5' primer and a J-beta primer mix. TCRdb reprocessed the public reads (quality trimming at Q25 with fastp, clone calling with MiXCR) and kept in-frame beta chains. CDR3 protein sequences are deduplicated, and each keeps its most common genes and DNA. This sample gives 1.5 million to 2 million distinct CDR3 sequences in total; roughly 50% of them show up just once. Over 2% of the sample goes to the ten largest clones. Sequenced: blood. The receptors stem from a woman in her thirties or forties in good health.

This chain links TRBV20-1 with TRBJ2-5; D not certain. The V end lost 3 bases, the J end lost 5 bases, and 7 bases lay between the germline ends. This CDR3 has 11 amino acids. The germline V gene has CDR1 DFQATT and CDR2 SNEGSKA (reference sequence). The CDR3 DNA sequence: TGCAGTGCTAGCAGAGTGGAGACCCAGTACTTC. Amino acid sequence: CSASRVETQYF.

The sample holds a few counts of this clonotype. The chain has TRBV28 and TRBJ1-1; D gene unclear. The V end was cut by 1 base, the J end by 2 bases, with 17 bases between. Germline assignment: CDR1 MDHEN and CDR2 SYDVKM. This CDR3 has 17 amino acids. CDR3 loop: CASSLSPFEAGNTEAFF. CDR3 DNA: TGTGCCAGCAGTTTATCCCCCTTTGAGGCAGGAAACACTGAAGCTTTCTTT. Looking up the rest from reference TRBV28 and TRBJ1-1 gives the full variable domain: DVKVTQSSRYLVKRTGEKVFLECVQDMDHENMFWYRQDPGLGLRLIYFSYDVKMKEKGDIPEGYSVSREKKERFSLILESASTNQTSMYLCASSLSPFEAGNTEAFFGQGTRLTVV.

This sequence joins TRBV6-1 and TRBJ1-6, with no clear D. V dropped 5 bases and J dropped 8 bases, with 16 bases sitting between them. The CDR3 contains 15 residues. CDR1 and CDR2 from the germline V gene are MNHNS and SASEGT. The CDR3 DNA is TGTGCCAGCAGTCCCTGGCAGCCGCTATATTCACCCCTCCACTTT. It codes for CASSPWQPLYSPLHF.

This rearrangement joins TRBV28 to TRBJ1-2, with D tentatively TRBD1 (5 bases). The CDR3 is made up of 15 amino acids. With 8 bases removed from V and 8 bases from J, the gap between germline ends came to 24 bases. Per the germline V gene, CDR1 is MDHEN and CDR2 is SYDVKM. The CDR3 nucleotides read TGTGCCAGCGGGATAAATCTCGGACGGGGCGAGGGCTACACCTTC. It codes for CASGINLGRGEGYTF.

This clonotype showed up just a few times. The chain couples TRBV27 to TRBJ1-1, with no clear D. Germline CDR1 reads MNHEY; CDR2 reads SMNVEV (reference sequence). Trimming took 4 bases from V and 5 from J, leaving 20 bases between them. The CDR3 is 16 residues long. The CDR3 here is CASSSPYSHGGTEAFF. The CDR3 nucleotides read TGTGCCAGCAGTTCCCCCTACTCACATGGTGGGACTGAAGCTTTCTTT.

A remark on this clonotype: A read error is possible here, since a much larger clone lies one base away. The genes are TRBV10-2 and TRBJ2-1; D gene unclear. The CDR3 contains 12 residues. Germline loops: CDR1 WSHSY, CDR2 SAAADI. CDR3 in amino acids: CASSEYENEQLF. DNA for the CDR3: TGCGCCAGCAGTGAATATGAGAATGAGCAGTTGTTC.

This clonotype came up many times. V usage is TRBV29-1 and J usage is TRBJ2-1; 9 bases are a match to TRBD1. Trimming cost V 6 bases and J 15 bases; bases outside gene matches: 15. There are 13 residues in the CDR3. The germline CDR1 and CDR2 sequences are SQVTM and ANQGSEA. The CDR3 DNA reads as TGCAGCGTCGCCTTTATTATCGGACAGGGGTTGTTCTTC. Translation gives CSVAFIIGQGLFF.

This clonotype was seen a handful of times. The genes are TRBV6-2 or TRBV6-3 and TRBJ2-5; 9 nucleotides align to TRBD1. This CDR3 is 14 amino acids long. Germline V gives CDR1 MNHEY, CDR2 SVGEGT. Trimming took 6 bases from V and 4 from J; bases not matched to a gene: 6. The CDR3 protein is CASRPTGGPETQYF. As DNA, the CDR3 is TGTGCCAGCAGACCAACAGGGGGCCCAGAGACCCAGTACTTC.

The chain combines TRBV6-2 or TRBV6-3 with TRBJ1-1, with TRBD1 matching 12 bases. J was trimmed by 0 bases and V by 5 bases; bases with no gene match: 4. Germline-derived CDR1 and CDR2 are MNHEY and SVGEGT. The CDR3 totals 16 residues. CDR3 loop: CASSDRDRGLNTEAFF. The CDR3 DNA reads as TGTGCCAGCAGTGACCGGGACAGGGGGCTGAACACTGAAGCTTTCTTT.

DNA for the CDR3: TGTGCCACCGCGGGACTAGCGGCCACAGATACGCAGTATTTT. It is translated as CATAGLAATDTQYF. The V gene is TRBV6-2 or TRBV6-3, the J gene TRBJ2-3, with 11 bases lining up with TRBD2. The V and J ends lost 10 bases and 2 bases, in that order; junction bases with no gene match: 5. CDR1 is MNHEY and CDR2 is SVGEGT in the germline V gene. The CDR3 sequence is 14 residues long.

This clonotype was detected a few times. The V and J genes are TRBV20-1 and TRBJ1-6; no clear D. Trimming pared 3 bases from V and 0 bases from J, leaving 9 bases between. The CDR3 length is 15 residues. The germline V gene encodes CDR1 DFQATT and CDR2 SNEGSKA (reference sequence). CDR3 in DNA: TGCAGTGCTAGGACCCACAGCTCCTATAATTCACCCCTCCACTTT. Amino acid sequence: CSARTHSSYNSPLHF.

The gene calls are TRBV20-1 and TRBJ1-6; D is ambiguous. The CDR3 loop spans 11 amino acids. V dropped 3 bases and J dropped 14 bases, with 11 bases sitting between them. CDR1 is DFQATT, CDR2 SNEGSKA, per germline (reference sequence). CDR3 DNA: TGCAGTGCTAGTAACAGCCCTGCCCTCCACTTT. Translated: CSASNSPALHF.

In the case of this clonotype: A read error may produce the germline difference seen at one junction end. The rearrangement uses TRBV28 and TRBJ2-1; no reliable D call. Near its end, the DNA agrees better with TRBJ2-7, so the J call may be wrong. The CDR3 is 14 residues long. From germline, CDR1 is MDHEN and CDR2 SYDVKM. The CDR3 loop is CAGSLSRPYNEQYF. The CDR3 DNA sequence: TGTGCCGGCAGTTTATCTAGACCGTACAATGAGCAGTACTTC.

This clonotype was recorded only once. V is TRBV18 and J is TRBJ2-5, with D perhaps matching TRBD2 (6 bases). The CDR3 has 15 amino acids. The ends were cut back, 2 bases at V and 3 bases at J, with 13 bases in the middle. Germline V gene sequence: CDR1 KGHSH, CDR2 LQKENI. The CDR3 reads CASSPFIREEETQYF. As DNA, the CDR3 is TGTGCCAGCTCACCATTCATCAGGGAGGAAGAGACCCAGTACTTC.

V gene TRBV12-3 or TRBV12-4 combines with J gene TRBJ1-5; 7 nucleotides line up with TRBD1. Unmatched junction bases numbered 9, after V lost 6 bases and J lost 4 bases. CDR3 length equals 15 residues. CDR3: CASSRTGLGNQPQHF. In DNA form, the CDR3 reads TGTGCCAGCAGCCGGACAGGCCTAGGGAATCAGCCCCAGCATTTT.

The chain carries TRBV4-1 and TRBJ1-2, with 7 bases matching TRBD1. This CDR3 is 14 amino acids long. Germline CDR1 reads MGHRA; CDR2 reads YSYEKL. Unmatched junction bases numbered 8, after V lost 6 bases and J lost 4 bases. The CDR3 spells CASSDRQGGYGYTF. The CDR3, as DNA: TGCGCCAGCAGTGACAGACAGGGAGGCTATGGCTACACCTTC.

The V gene is TRBV7-2, the J gene TRBJ1-6; no clear D gene. Germline V gene lookup returns CDR1 SGHTA and CDR2 FQGNSA. V lost 3 bases and J lost 7, with 13 bases in between. The CDR3 runs to 15 residues. The CDR3 protein is CASSLNEPANSPLHF. CDR3 DNA: TGTGCCAGCAGCTTGAACGAGCCCGCCAATTCACCCCTCCACTTT.

Notes on this clonotype: A much larger clone lies one base from this, so it may be a read error. The chain carries TRBV7-2 and TRBJ2-5; 7 positions match TRBD1. The junction had 6 bases not matched to a gene; V was cut back by 5 bases and J by 3 bases. CDR3 size: 14 residues. Germline V CDR1 and CDR2: SGHTA, FQGNSA. DNA for the CDR3: TGTGCCAGCAGCGCTACAGGGGAGAAAGAGACCCAGTACTTC. Translated: CASSATGEKETQYF.

In this sample, this clonotype turned up many times. The chain carries TRBV10-3 and TRBJ2-7; maybe TRBD2 (6 bases). V lost 10 bases, J lost 2 bases, and 21 bases lay in between. Germline-derived CDR1 and CDR2 are ENHRY and SYGVKD. This CDR3 has 15 amino acids. CDR3 sequence: CASKISDGEAYEQYF. The CDR3 DNA reads TGTGCCAGCAAAATTTCGGACGGGGAGGCCTACGAGCAGTACTTC.

In DNA form, the CDR3 reads TGCGCCAGCAGCTTGGCGGGGACGAGAGGGTTGACAGATACGCAGTATTTT. Its translation is CASSLAGTRGLTDTQYF. The chain employs TRBV5-1 and TRBJ2-3; D tentatively fits TRBD1 or TRBD2 (5 bases each). Germline V CDR1 and CDR2: SGHRS, YFSETQ. This CDR3 contains 17 residues. Trimming stripped 0 bases from V and 3 bases from J, with 17 bases between.

A single count supports this clonotype. The V call is TRBV2, the J call TRBJ2-5; D unresolved. CDR3 length: 12 amino acids. CDR1 and CDR2 from the germline V gene are SNHLY and FYNNEI. V lost 11 bases to trimming and J lost 4 bases, with 14 bases between them. CDR3 region: CAGTPGRETQYF. DNA of the CDR3: TGTGCCGGAACGCCGGGCAGAGAGACCCAGTACTTC.

The rearrangement uses TRBV4-1 and TRBJ1-6; no definite D call. This CDR3 comprises 14 residues. V was clipped by 0 bases and J by 13 bases, with 13 bases between them. Per germline, CDR1 MGHRA and CDR2 YSYEKL. CDR3 residues: CASSQDVGGSPLHF. DNA for the CDR3: TGCGCCAGCAGCCAAGATGTTGGTGGTTCTCCCCTCCACTTT.

This clonotype turned up a few times. This chain joins TRBV25-1 and TRBJ2-3; 13 bases are shared with TRBD2. The CDR3 runs to 14 residues. Germline V lookup: CDR1 MGHDK, CDR2 SYGVNS. With V trimmed by 7 bases and J by 4 bases, 2 bases remained unmatched. The DNA for the CDR3 is TGTGCCAGCACGACTAGCGGGGGGCCAGATACGCAGTATTTT. This gives the protein CASTTSGGPDTQYF.

V and J are TRBV7-9 and TRBJ1-2; 9 bases map to TRBD1. From germline, CDR1 is SEHNR and CDR2 FQNEAQ (reference sequence). With V trimmed by 4 bases and J by 6 bases, 12 bases remained unmatched. The CDR3 is 16 amino acids. The CDR3 DNA is TGTGCCAGCAGCTCCCAGGACAGGGGAAGGTTCGATGGCTACACCTTC. It translates to CASSSQDRGRFDGYTF.

The chain carries TRBV28 and TRBJ2-1, with a tentative D call TRBD2 (5 bases). CDR1 and CDR2 (germline): MDHEN, SYDVKM. V lost 3 bases, J lost 2 bases, and 11 bases lay in between. This CDR3 spans 15 amino acids. The CDR3 sequence: CASSFLGVTYNEQFF. The CDR3 coding sequence is TGTGCCAGCAGTTTTCTCGGGGTCACCTACAATGAGCAGTTCTTC.

The V gene is TRBV20-1, the J gene TRBJ1-2; 7 bases agree with TRBD1. V was pared by 3 bases and J by 4 bases, with 5 bases of the junction left unmatched. Germline assignment: CDR1 DFQATT and CDR2 SNEGSKA (reference sequence). This CDR3 has 13 residues. CDR3 DNA sequence: TGCAGTGCTAGGGAAGGGGGCGCCTATGGCTACACCTTC. This sequence encodes CSAREGGAYGYTF.

The chain links TRBV20-1 to TRBJ2-7; D might be TRBD1 (5 bases). This CDR3 is built from 13 residues. CDR1 DFQATT and CDR2 SNEGSKA come from the germline V gene (reference sequence). V gave up 3 bases and J gave up 2 bases, with 11 bases separating them. CDR3 DNA sequence: TGCAGTGCTAGGAACGTGGACACCTACGAGCAGTACTTC. This encodes CSARNVDTYEQYF.

This clonotype was observed once. The chain joins TRBV4-3 to TRBJ1-1; D remains unclear. This CDR3 contains 13 residues. V shed 1 base and J shed 3 bases, with 6 bases lying between them. The germline gives CDR1 LGHNA, CDR2 YSLEER. This CDR3 reads CASSQAWDTEAFF. In DNA, the CDR3 is TGCGCCAGCAGCCAAGCCTGGGACACTGAAGCTTTCTTT.

This clonotype was recorded only once. This chain links TRBV6-1 with TRBJ1-2, with D perhaps TRBD1 (6 bases). Germline values: CDR1 MNHNS, CDR2 SASEGT. V was cut by 6 bases and J by 2 bases, with 16 bases left in between. The CDR3 spans 15 residues. The CDR3 reads CASSMWGHANYGYTF. The CDR3 nucleotides read TGTGCCAGCAGCATGTGGGGACACGCGAACTATGGCTACACCTTC.

The chain employs TRBV9 and TRBJ2-1; TRBD1 matches at 8 bases. The DNA matches TRBJ2-7 better at its end, which makes the J call doubtful. The germline V gene encodes CDR1 SGDLS and CDR2 YYNGEE. This CDR3 has 13 amino acids. CDR3 sequence (DNA): TGTGCCAGCGGTAGGACAGGGTTCGGAGAGCAGTACTTC. Its protein product is CASGRTGFGEQYF.